A selection of T cell receptor beta chains follows, all from one sample in a study of blood T cell repertoires in COVID-19. Produced via immunoSEQ multiplex PCR; TCRdb's table is partial and in-frame only. Of about 180,000 clones listed, approximately 80% are singletons. Source material: peripheral blood. The receptors were gathered from a woman aged 55-75 years with acute or convalescent COVID-19. Each CDR3 is given with its conserved first and last residue. A D gene is named only where the DNA matches it firmly. Only some rows state a clone size, as once, few, many or a class for expanded clones.

d_call	v_call	j_call	clone_size	cdr3_aa	cdr3_nt
TRBD1	TRBV11-2	TRBJ2-2	NA	CASSQTPGTGNTGELFF	TGTGCCAGCAGCCAAACCCCCGGGACAGGGAACACCGGGGAGCTGTTTTTT
NA	TRBV6-5	TRBJ1-1	NA	CASSYSSRDPEAFF	TGTGCCAGCAGTTACTCATCCAGGGATCCTGAAGCTTTCTTT
NA	TRBV10-2	TRBJ2-2	once	CASSLDSNTGELFF	TGCGCCAGCAGTCTAGACAGCAACACCGGGGAGCTGTTTTTT
TRBD1	TRBV12-5	TRBJ1-1	many	CASGLWLTGVYEDTEAFF	TGTGCTAGTGGTTTGTGGTTGACAGGGGTCTATGAGGACACTGAAGCTTTCTTT
TRBD2	TRBV7-3	TRBJ2-3	NA	CASSLAGGRDTQYF	TGTGCCAGCAGCTTGGCGGGGGGGCGAGATACGCAGTATTTT
NA	TRBV6-5	TRBJ1-1	NA	CASSLTNYGTEAFF	TGTGCCAGCAGCCTAACTAACTATGGCACTGAAGCTTTCTTT
NA	TRBV3-1/TRBV3-2	TRBJ2-5	few	CASRDSRETQYF	TGTGCCAGCAGGGACAGTAGGGAGACCCAGTACTTC
NA	TRBV7-9	TRBJ2-7	NA	CASSSPRDAYEQYF	TGTGCCAGCAGCTCTCCCAGGGATGCCTACGAGCAGTACTTC
TRBD2	TRBV7-2	TRBJ2-7	NA	CASSLIPSGGRSGYEQYF	TGTGCCAGCAGCTTAATCCCTAGCGGGGGCCGTTCTGGGTACGAGCAGTACTTC
TRBD1	TRBV5-1	TRBJ1-1	NA	CASSVDRDYLNTEAFF	TGCGCCAGCAGCGTGGACAGGGATTATTTGAACACTGAAGCTTTCTTT
NA	TRBV7-8	TRBJ2-5	NA	CASSSPPEGTRKETQYF	TGTGCCAGCAGCTCCCCGCCGGAGGGTACCCGCAAGGAGACCCAGTACTTC
NA	TRBV6-2/TRBV6-3	TRBJ1-2	NA	CASSYSFPRGYGYTF	TGTGCCAGCAGTTACTCCTTCCCTAGAGGCTATGGCTACACCTTC
TRBD2	TRBV18	TRBJ2-1	NA	CASSPTSGASSEQFF	TGTGCCAGCTCACCGACTAGCGGGGCCTCCAGTGAGCAGTTCTTC
NA	TRBV14	TRBJ2-5	few	CASSQDRQVAGIQETQYF	TGTGCCAGCAGCCAAGATAGGCAGGTGGCGGGGATACAAGAGACCCAGTACTTC
NA	TRBV5-1	TRBJ1-5	few	CASSLVPDQPQHF	TGCGCCAGCAGCTTGGTTCCAGATCAGCCCCAGCATTTT
NA	TRBV6-2/TRBV6-3	TRBJ1-3	NA	CASSPVGAKSSGNTIYF	TGTGCCAGCAGCCCGGTAGGAGCGAAGAGCTCTGGAAACACCATATATTTT
NA	TRBV25-1	TRBJ2-5	NA	CASSEGGAKAKTQYF	TGTGCCAGCAGTGAAGGTGGGGCCAAGGCGAAGACCCAGTACTTC
TRBD1	TRBV6-2/TRBV6-3	TRBJ1-1	NA	CASSYLQGAGEAFF	TGTGCCAGCAGTTACTTACAGGGGGCAGGTGAAGCTTTCTTT
NA	TRBV10-2	TRBJ1-1	NA	CASSGQGGTEAFF	TGCGCCAGCAGTGGTCAGGGCGGCACTGAAGCTTTCTTT
TRBD2	TRBV4-3	TRBJ2-3	NA	CASSQDLLAGEGDTQYF	TGCGCCAGCAGCCAAGATTTGCTGGCGGGGGAGGGAGATACGCAGTATTTT
NA	TRBV3-1/TRBV3-2	TRBJ1-5	NA	CASSRLGDQPQHF	TGTGCCAGCAGCCGCCTAGGGGATCAGCCCCAGCATTTT
NA	TRBV27	TRBJ2-1	NA	CASKIPTGYNEQFF	TGTGCCAGCAAAATTCCGACTGGCTACAATGAGCAGTTCTTC
NA	TRBV6-5	TRBJ2-7	once	CASSYSAGNYEQYF	TGTGCCAGCAGTTACTCTGCCGGGAACTACGAGCAGTACTTC
NA	TRBV11-2	TRBJ2-7	NA	CASSVGLSYEQYF	TGTGCCAGCAGCGTGGGACTGTCCTACGAGCAGTACTTC
TRBD1	TRBV2	TRBJ2-3	NA	CASSEVWTGKLDTQYF	TGTGCCAGCAGTGAAGTGTGGACAGGGAAGTTGGATACGCAGTATTTT
NA	TRBV20-1	TRBJ2-5	NA	CSASSDEGGLWETQYF	TGCAGTGCTAGTTCGGATGAGGGGGGGCTCTGGGAGACCCAGTACTTC
TRBD1	TRBV18	TRBJ1-5	NA	CASSQTGQVNQPQHF	TGTGCCAGCTCACAAACTGGACAGGTTAATCAGCCCCAGCATTTT
NA	TRBV11-2	TRBJ2-7	few	CASSLDPDMYEQYF	TGTGCCAGCAGCTTAGATCCCGACATGTACGAGCAGTACTTC
NA	TRBV4-3	TRBJ1-6	NA	CASSPRARVGEAINSPLHF	TGCGCCAGCAGTCCAAGAGCCAGGGTAGGGGAAGCGATTAATTCACCCCTCCACTTT
NA	TRBV19	TRBJ1-4	NA	CASSSDRSTTNEKLFF	TGTGCCAGTAGCAGTGACAGGTCGACAACTAATGAAAAACTGTTTTTT
TRBD1	TRBV4-1	TRBJ1-6	NA	CASSQVGPGGSPLHF	TGCGCCAGCAGCCAAGTGGGTCCAGGGGGGTCACCCCTCCACTTT
TRBD1	TRBV6-6	TRBJ1-6	NA	CASSYPGQGFSPLHF	TGTGCCAGCAGTTATCCGGGACAGGGGTTTTCACCCCTCCACTTT
NA	TRBV6-5	TRBJ1-5	NA	CASRDTRGVNQPQHF	TGTGCCAGCAGAGATACACGGGGGGTAAATCAGCCCCAGCATTTT
TRBD2	TRBV2	TRBJ2-1	NA	CASSALAGTYNEQFF	TGTGCCAGCAGTGCACTAGCGGGGACTTACAATGAGCAGTTCTTC
NA	TRBV27	TRBJ1-2	NA	CASSKGISDGYTF	TGTGCCAGCAGTAAGGGGATAAGTGATGGCTACACCTTC
NA	TRBV6-2/TRBV6-3	TRBJ1-2	NA	CASSYQGLNYGYTF	TGTGCCAGCAGTTACCAGGGTCTTAACTATGGCTACACCTTC
NA	TRBV9	TRBJ2-2	NA	CASSPQSWGSGELFF	TGTGCCAGCAGCCCACAGTCCTGGGGCTCCGGGGAGCTGTTTTTT
TRBD1	TRBV28	TRBJ1-2	NA	CASRTPPGQGHGYTF	TGTGCCAGCAGGACACCCCCCGGACAGGGGCATGGCTACACCTTC
NA	TRBV6-1	TRBJ1-2	NA	CASSELGGPNYGYTF	TGTGCCAGCAGTGAATTAGGGGGTCCTAACTATGGCTACACCTTC
NA	TRBV19	TRBJ1-1	NA	CASRRGRGEMSNTEAFF	TGTGCCAGCCGCCGGGGCAGGGGAGAAATGTCGAACACTGAAGCTTTCTTT
TRBD1	TRBV7-6	TRBJ1-5	NA	CASSSGTVNQPQHF	TGTGCCAGCAGCTCCGGGACAGTCAATCAGCCCCAGCATTTT
TRBD2	TRBV7-2	TRBJ2-3	NA	CASSLGLAGWDTQYF	TGTGCCAGCAGCTTAGGACTAGCGGGGTGGGATACGCAGTATTTT
NA	TRBV4-2	TRBJ1-5	NA	CASSQSSGGGNQPQHF	TGTGCCAGCAGCCAATCCAGTGGCGGGGGCAATCAGCCCCAGCATTTT
NA	TRBV29-1	TRBJ1-1	NA	CSGGATGGNTEAFF	TGCAGCGGGGGAGCGACAGGAGGAAATACTGAAGCTTTCTTT